The present entry profiles one T cell receptor (beta chain) with its context. TCRdb keeps only in-frame clones here, not all; method: immunoSEQ multiplex PCR. The profile shows over 10,000 clones, 92% of them singletons. This entry is derived from a study of PD-1 blockade in classical Hodgkin lymphoma. Study in general: Treatment was intravenous nivolumab, 3 mg/kg every 2 weeks, until progression.

Looked up from germline, CDR1 is GTSNPN and CDR2 is SVGIG (reference sequence). This CDR3 region has 14 residues. Trimming took 0 bases from V and 3 from J, leaving 9 bases between them. Autologous stem cell transplantation was followed by relapse in every patient, and brentuximab vedotin exposure varied. This chain joins TRBV30 and TRBJ2-1, with no clear D. The sequencing here drew on peripheral blood mononuclear cells (PBMCs), taken at baseline. The receptor was derived from a human donor with classical Hodgkin lymphoma. This CDR3 is CAWSVLGIYNEQFF. As DNA, the CDR3 is TGTGCCTGGAGTGTATTAGGAATCTACAATGAGCAGTTCTTC.